Listed below are T cell receptor beta chains from one sample, sequenced in a study of metastatic and nonmetastatic thyroid tumors. TCRdb re-called the PCR reads via MiXCR. The data show some 30,000 clones, 7% to 9% seen once. The specimen sequenced was blood. Receptors originate from a female donor with papillary thyroid cancer or a benign thyroid nodule (not recorded which). Some clones in this sample may be carry-over from other donors' samples. Both conserved end residues are part of each CDR3. The order of the fields is CDR3 protein, CDR3 DNA, V gene, J gene, clone size, CDR3 length, D gene. The D gene is left open where the match is weak. Not every row has a clone size; where given, it reads once, few, many or a size class.

CDR3: CASGTGGTDTQYF
DNA: TGTGCCAGTGGGACAGGGGGCACAGATACGCAGTATTTT
V: TRBV6-1
J: TRBJ2-3
size: many
length: 13
D: TRBD1

CDR3: CASSEDRGNTEAFF
DNA: TGTGCCAGCAGCGAAGACAGGGGGAACACTGAAGCTTTCTTT
V: TRBV7-2
J: TRBJ1-1
size: many
length: 14
D: TRBD1

CDR3: CASSLAGMKLFF
DNA: TGTGCCAGCAGTTTGGCTGGGATGAAACTGTTTTTT
V: TRBV28
J: TRBJ1-4
size: many
length: 12
D: -

CDR3: CASERGRGTYNSPLHF
DNA: TGTGCCAGCGAAAGGGGGAGGGGGACCTATAATTCACCCCTCCACTTT
V: TRBV14
J: TRBJ1-6
size: many
length: 16
D: -

CDR3: CASSSHLQGAKYEQYF
DNA: TGTGCCAGCAGTTCACACTTACAGGGGGCAAAGTACGAGCAGTACTTC
V: TRBV6-2/TRBV6-3
J: TRBJ2-7
size: many
length: 16
D: TRBD1

CDR3: CSVLSGTTYEQYF
DNA: TGCAGCGTCCTGAGCGGGACCACCTACGAGCAGTACTTC
V: TRBV29-1
J: TRBJ2-7
size: many
length: 13
D: TRBD2

CDR3: CASSPSRIGTGSLYEQYF
DNA: TGTGCCAGCAGCCCGAGCCGTATAGGGACAGGGTCCCTGTACGAGCAGTACTTC
V: TRBV7-2
J: TRBJ2-7
size: many
length: 18
D: TRBD1

CDR3: CASSPRPSPTGELFF
DNA: TGTGCCAGCAGCCCAAGACCGAGTCCCACCGGGGAGCTGTTTTTT
V: TRBV7-3
J: TRBJ2-2
size: many
length: 15
D: -

CDR3: CASSPFRTSGNVNEQFF
DNA: TGCGCCAGCAGCCCGTTTAGGACTAGCGGGAACGTCAATGAGCAGTTCTTC
V: TRBV5-1
J: TRBJ2-1
size: many
length: 17
D: TRBD2

CDR3: CASSSRDRGDEQYF
DNA: TGTGCCAGCAGTTCCCGGGACAGGGGTGATGAGCAGTACTTC
V: TRBV12-3/TRBV12-4
J: TRBJ2-7
size: few
length: 14
D: TRBD1

CDR3: CASRWGTEAFF
DNA: TGTGCCAGCAGATGGGGCACTGAAGCTTTCTTT
V: TRBV12-3/TRBV12-4
J: TRBJ1-1
size: many
length: 11
D: -

CDR3: CASSRTGTVTNEKLFF
DNA: TGCGCCAGCAGCAGAACCGGGACGGTAACTAATGAAAAACTGTTTTTT
V: TRBV5-1
J: TRBJ1-4
size: -
length: 16
D: -

CDR3: CSPWAGWGSFYTF
DNA: TGCAGTCCCTGGGCAGGCTGGGGAAGTTTCTACACCTTC
V: TRBV20-1
J: TRBJ1-2
size: many
length: 13
D: -

CDR3: CASSIGTVDTEAFF
DNA: TGTGCCAGTAGTATAGGGACAGTCGACACTGAAGCTTTCTTT
V: TRBV19
J: TRBJ1-1
size: many
length: 14
D: -

CDR3: CASSWGGLPRYNEQFF
DNA: TGCGCCAGCAGCTGGGGGGGACTGCCAAGATACAATGAGCAGTTCTTC
V: TRBV5-1
J: TRBJ2-1
size: many
length: 16
D: TRBD2

CDR3: CASSVWYGRGTDTQYF
DNA: TGTGCCAGCAGCGTATGGTACGGGAGAGGAACAGATACGCAGTATTTT
V: TRBV9
J: TRBJ2-3
size: -
length: 16
D: -

CDR3: CASSYTSDRGTGELFF
DNA: TGTGCCAGCAGTTACACATCGGACAGGGGCACCGGGGAGCTGTTTTTT
V: TRBV6-5
J: TRBJ2-2
size: many
length: 16
D: TRBD1

CDR3: CASSPGGQTTGELFF
DNA: TGTGCCAGCAGCCCAGGGGGACAGACCACCGGGGAGCTGTTTTTT
V: TRBV3-1
J: TRBJ2-2
size: many
length: 15
D: TRBD1

CDR3: CASSFGGGRTPREQYF
DNA: TGTGCCAGCAGCTTCGGAGGTGGGCGGACCCCGAGAGAGCAGTACTTC
V: TRBV5-4
J: TRBJ2-7
size: many
length: 16
D: -

CDR3: CASSQIQVNTEAFF
DNA: TGTGCCAGCAGCCAGATCCAGGTGAACACTGAAGCTTTCTTT
V: TRBV5-8
J: TRBJ1-1
size: many
length: 14
D: -

CDR3: CASSRTSATDTQYF
DNA: TGTGCCAGCAGTCGGACTAGCGCGACAGATACGCAGTATTTT
V: TRBV7-9
J: TRBJ2-3
size: many
length: 14
D: TRBD2

CDR3: CASTRTNDPISF
DNA: TGTGCCAGCACACGCACTAACGACCCTATCTCTTTT
V: TRBV7-9
J: TRBJ1-4
size: many
length: 12
D: -

CDR3: CSVFSGRGYEQYF
DNA: TGCAGCGTTTTTAGCGGGAGGGGGTACGAGCAGTACTTC
V: TRBV29-1
J: TRBJ2-7
size: many
length: 13
D: TRBD2

CDR3: CASSFKTGWVTMNTEAFF
DNA: TGTGCCAGCAGTTTCAAGACAGGGTGGGTCACTATGAACACTGAAGCTTTCTTT
V: TRBV6-7
J: TRBJ1-1
size: many
length: 18
D: TRBD1

CDR3: CSARVLGSFGANVLTF
DNA: TGCAGTGCTAGGGTGTTGGGGTCGTTTGGGGCCAACGTCCTGACTTTC
V: TRBV20-1
J: TRBJ2-6
size: many
length: 16
D: -

CDR3: CASSTPFGANVLTF
DNA: TGCGCCAGCAGTACGCCATTTGGGGCCAACGTCCTGACTTTC
V: TRBV5-1
J: TRBJ2-6
size: many
length: 14
D: -

CDR3: CASSMGTSGGQGKTQYF
DNA: TGTGCCAGCAGTATGGGAACTAGCGGGGGGCAGGGGAAGACCCAGTACTTC
V: TRBV7-2
J: TRBJ2-5
size: many
length: 17
D: TRBD2

CDR3: CASSQVAGGSQGQYF
DNA: TGTGCCAGCAGTCAGGTAGCGGGAGGGTCCCAGGGGCAGTACTTC
V: TRBV6-1
J: TRBJ2-7
size: many
length: 15
D: TRBD2

CDR3: CASSPRAGELFF
DNA: TGTGCCAGCAGTCCCCGGGCCGGGGAGCTGTTTTTT
V: TRBV27
J: TRBJ2-2
size: many
length: 12
D: -

CDR3: CSVGSGGYNEQFF
DNA: TGCAGCGTTGGTTCAGGGGGCTACAATGAGCAGTTCTTC
V: TRBV29-1
J: TRBJ2-1
size: many
length: 13
D: TRBD1

CDR3: CSASSGGNRYGYTF
DNA: TGCAGTGCTTCAAGCGGGGGCAATAGGTATGGCTACACCTTC
V: TRBV20-1
J: TRBJ1-2
size: many
length: 14
D: -

CDR3: CASSSLPGTEAFF
DNA: TGCGCCAGCAGCTCACTACCGGGCACTGAAGCTTTCTTT
V: TRBV5-1
J: TRBJ1-1
size: many
length: 13
D: -

CDR3: CATSDPSLAGGYEQFF
DNA: TGTGCCACCAGTGATCCCTCGCTAGCGGGAGGCTATGAGCAGTTCTTC
V: TRBV24-1
J: TRBJ2-1
size: many
length: 16
D: TRBD2

CDR3: CASSPPWGGGELFF
DNA: TGTGCCAGCAGCCCCCCTTGGGGCGGCGGGGAGCTGTTTTTT
V: TRBV11-1
J: TRBJ2-2
size: many
length: 14
D: -

CDR3: CATGGRGTDTQYF
DNA: TGTGCCACCGGGGGAAGGGGTACAGATACGCAGTATTTT
V: TRBV15
J: TRBJ2-3
size: many
length: 13
D: -

CDR3: CASSSPGGPQHF
DNA: TGTGCCAGCAGTTCCCCAGGGGGGCCCCAGCATTTT
V: TRBV6-5
J: TRBJ1-5
size: -
length: 12
D: TRBD1

CDR3: CASSLPGPRSYEQYF
DNA: TGTGCCAGCAGCTTACCGGGACCGAGATCATACGAGCAGTACTTC
V: TRBV7-9
J: TRBJ2-7
size: -
length: 15
D: -

CDR3: CASSYPGGETQYF
DNA: TGTGCCAGCAGTTACCCGGGGGGAGAGACCCAGTACTTC
V: TRBV6-9
J: TRBJ2-5
size: once
length: 13
D: TRBD2

CDR3: CASSLVSGHGYTF
DNA: TGTGCCAGCAGCTTAGTCTCAGGGCATGGCTACACCTTC
V: TRBV7-6
J: TRBJ1-2
size: many
length: 13
D: -

CDR3: CASSRTGDSNEKLFF
DNA: TGCGCCAGCAGCCGGACAGGGGACTCTAATGAAAAACTGTTTTTT
V: TRBV5-1
J: TRBJ1-4
size: many
length: 15
D: TRBD1

CDR3: CASTPGSIGNTEAFF
DNA: TGTGCCAGCACCCCCGGGAGTATTGGAAACACTGAAGCTTTCTTT
V: TRBV6-1
J: TRBJ1-1
size: many
length: 15
D: -

CDR3: CASSIWKGNTEAFF
DNA: TGTGCCAGCAGCATATGGAAAGGGAACACTGAAGCTTTCTTT
V: TRBV6-1
J: TRBJ1-1
size: many
length: 14
D: -

CDR3: CAWSSGRTYNEQFF
DNA: TGTGCCTGGAGTTCCGGCAGGACCTACAATGAGCAGTTCTTC
V: TRBV30
J: TRBJ2-1
size: many
length: 14
D: -

CDR3: CASSRVTGLGQPQHF
DNA: TGTGCCAGCAGTAGGGTCACAGGGTTGGGACAGCCCCAGCATTTT
V: TRBV6-1
J: TRBJ1-5
size: many
length: 15
D: -

CDR3: CSARDQGTNTEAFF
DNA: TGCAGTGCTAGAGATCAGGGGACTAACACTGAAGCTTTCTTT
V: TRBV20-1
J: TRBJ1-1
size: many
length: 14
D: -

CDR3: CASSFGTGTYNEQFF
DNA: TGTGCCAGCAGCTTCGGGACAGGGACCTACAATGAGCAGTTCTTC
V: TRBV5-6
J: TRBJ2-1
size: many
length: 15
D: TRBD1

CDR3: CASSPFPGQGDFYF
DNA: TGTGCCAGTAGTCCATTCCCGGGACAGGGGGACTTTTACTTC
V: TRBV6-1
J: TRBJ2-7
size: few
length: 14
D: TRBD1

CDR3: CASSLALGQQYF
DNA: TGTGCCAGCAGTTTAGCGCTCGGGCAGCAGTATTTT
V: TRBV12-3/TRBV12-4
J: TRBJ2-3
size: many
length: 12
D: -

CDR3: CASSVGQERNTEAFF
DNA: TGCGCCAGCAGCGTGGGACAGGAGAGGAACACTGAAGCTTTCTTT
V: TRBV5-1
J: TRBJ1-1
size: many
length: 15
D: TRBD1

CDR3: CSARVLTGDQETQYF
DNA: TGCAGTGCTAGAGTACTGACAGGGGATCAAGAGACCCAGTACTTC
V: TRBV20-1
J: TRBJ2-5
size: many
length: 15
D: TRBD1

CDR3: CASSLGGDRTDTQYF
DNA: TGTGCCAGCAGCCTTGGGGGCGATCGCACAGATACGCAGTATTTT
V: TRBV9
J: TRBJ2-3
size: many
length: 15
D: -

CDR3: CASSLKGLVSEQFF
DNA: TGTGCCAGCAGTTTAAAGGGATTAGTTAGTGAGCAGTTCTTC
V: TRBV12-3/TRBV12-4
J: TRBJ2-1
size: many
length: 14
D: -

CDR3: CASSESAWSTDTQYF
DNA: TGCGCCAGCAGTGAGTCAGCGTGGAGCACAGATACGCAGTATTTT
V: TRBV10-1
J: TRBJ2-3
size: many
length: 15
D: -

CDR3: CASSPGQANTEAFF
DNA: TGTGCCAGCAGCCCGGGACAGGCAAACACTGAAGCTTTCTTT
V: TRBV6-1
J: TRBJ1-1
size: many
length: 14
D: TRBD1